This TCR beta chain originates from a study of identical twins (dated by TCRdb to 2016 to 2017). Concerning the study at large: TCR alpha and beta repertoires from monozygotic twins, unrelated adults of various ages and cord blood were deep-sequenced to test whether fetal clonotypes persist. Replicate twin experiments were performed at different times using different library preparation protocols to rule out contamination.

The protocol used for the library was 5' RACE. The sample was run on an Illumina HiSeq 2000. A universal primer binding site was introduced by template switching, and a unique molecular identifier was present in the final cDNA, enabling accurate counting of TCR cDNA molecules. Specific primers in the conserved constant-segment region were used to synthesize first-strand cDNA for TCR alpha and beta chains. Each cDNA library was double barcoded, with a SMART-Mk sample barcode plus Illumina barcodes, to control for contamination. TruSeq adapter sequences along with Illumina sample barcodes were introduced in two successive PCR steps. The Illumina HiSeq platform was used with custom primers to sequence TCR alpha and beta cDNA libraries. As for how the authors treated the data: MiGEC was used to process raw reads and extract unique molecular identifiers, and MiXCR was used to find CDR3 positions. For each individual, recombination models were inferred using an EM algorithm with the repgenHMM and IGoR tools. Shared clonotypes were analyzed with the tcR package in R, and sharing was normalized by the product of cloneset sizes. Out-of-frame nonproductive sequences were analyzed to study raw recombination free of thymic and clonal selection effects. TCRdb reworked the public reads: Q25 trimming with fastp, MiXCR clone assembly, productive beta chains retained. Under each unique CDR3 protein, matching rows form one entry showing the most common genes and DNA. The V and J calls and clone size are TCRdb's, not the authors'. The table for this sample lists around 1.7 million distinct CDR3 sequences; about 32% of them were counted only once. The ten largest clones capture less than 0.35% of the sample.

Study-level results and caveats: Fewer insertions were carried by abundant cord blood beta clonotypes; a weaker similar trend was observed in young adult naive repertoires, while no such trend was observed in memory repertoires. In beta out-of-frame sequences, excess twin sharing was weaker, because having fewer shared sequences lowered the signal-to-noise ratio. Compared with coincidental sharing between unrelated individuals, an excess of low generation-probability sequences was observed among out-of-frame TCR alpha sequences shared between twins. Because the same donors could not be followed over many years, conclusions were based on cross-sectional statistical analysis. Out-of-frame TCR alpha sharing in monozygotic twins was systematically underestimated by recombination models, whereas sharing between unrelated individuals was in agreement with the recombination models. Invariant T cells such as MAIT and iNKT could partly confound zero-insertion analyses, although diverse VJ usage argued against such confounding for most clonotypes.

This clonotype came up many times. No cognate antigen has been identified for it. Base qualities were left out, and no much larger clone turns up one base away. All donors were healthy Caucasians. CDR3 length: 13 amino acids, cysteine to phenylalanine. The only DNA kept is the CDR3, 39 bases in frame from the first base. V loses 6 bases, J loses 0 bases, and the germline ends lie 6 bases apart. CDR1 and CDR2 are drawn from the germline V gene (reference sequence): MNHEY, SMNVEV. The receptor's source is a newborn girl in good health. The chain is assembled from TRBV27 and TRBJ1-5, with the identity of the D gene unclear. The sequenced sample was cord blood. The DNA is TGTGCCAGCAGGGGTTATAGCAATCAGCCCCAGCATTTT. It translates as CASRGYSNQPQHF.